These 10 T cell receptor beta chains originate from one sample sequenced in a study of liver allograft versus peripheral blood T cells. Whole-study context: Transplanted livers held T cell receptor repertoires, and these were compared with repertoires in recipients' peripheral blood.

TCRdb reanalysed the reads using MiXCR and keeps one entry per CDR3 protein. The table includes roughly 3,600 distinct CDR3 sequences, roughly 18% detected once. Receptors were obtained from a human patient who had a liver transplant. The T cells may come from the graft donor.

By frequency in the sample, this clonotype is medium-sized. The V and J genes are TRBV2 and TRBJ1-6, with 9 positions matching TRBD1. Germline V gene data show CDR1 as SNHLY and CDR2 as FYNNEI. The CDR3 contains 15 residues. The junction had 8 bases not matched to a gene; V was cut back by 5 bases and J by 9 bases. CDR3: CASSRPGQGSSPLHF. In DNA form, the CDR3 reads TGTGCCAGCAGTCGCCCCGGACAGGGGAGTTCACCCCTCCACTTT.

Judged by abundance, this clonotype is medium-sized. The V gene is TRBV6-5, the J gene TRBJ1-4; 7 bases map to TRBD1. This CDR3 has 14 residues. The germline V gene encodes CDR1 MNHEY and CDR2 SVGAGI. V shed 5 bases, J shed 7 bases, and the junction held 7 bases outside the gene matches. The DNA of the CDR3 is TGTGCCAGCAGTGCCCAGGGGGGGATTGAAAAACTGTTTTTT. This translates into CASSAQGGIEKLFF.

At least ten counts were recorded for this clonotype. The gene calls are TRBV5-6 and TRBJ2-1; no definite D call. The CDR3 has 11 amino acids. From germline, CDR1 is SGHDT and CDR2 YYEEEE. V was shortened by 4 bases and J by 8 bases, with 7 bases between the two germline ends. In nucleotides, the CDR3 is TGTGCCAGCAGCATTGAGGATGAGCAGTTCTTC. This sequence encodes CASSIEDEQFF.

This clonotype is categorized as medium-sized. The chain carries TRBV5-6 and TRBJ1-2; no firm D call. V was clipped by 3 bases and J by 5 bases, with 11 bases between them. This CDR3 comprises 13 residues. Looked up from germline, CDR1 is SGHDT and CDR2 is YYEEEE. In DNA, the CDR3 is TGTGCCAGCAGCTCGCAGGCGTCATATGGCTACACCTTC. This gives the protein CASSSQASYGYTF.

This clonotype was recorded many times. The chain couples TRBV19 to TRBJ2-3, with D perhaps TRBD1 or TRBD2 (5 bases each). There are 13 residues in the CDR3. Germline CDR1 LNHDA, CDR2 SQIVND (reference sequence). Trimming left V 3 bases short and J 6 bases short, with 10 bases between. The CDR3: CASSISGTDTQYF. CDR3 DNA sequence: TGTGCCAGTAGTATTAGTGGGACCGATACGCAGTATTTT. Drawing the rest from reference TRBV19 and TRBJ2-3, the complete variable domain is DGGITQSPKYLFRKEGQNVTLSCEQNLNHDAMYWYRQDPGQGLRLIYYSQIVNDFQKGDIAEGYSVSREKKESFPLTVTSAQKNPTAFYLCASSISGTDTQYFGPGTRLTVL.

By sample fraction, this clonotype is medium-sized. V usage is TRBV12-3 or TRBV12-4 and J usage is TRBJ1-4; weak D call: TRBD1 (5 bases). This CDR3 region has 14 residues. V shed 5 bases and J shed 8 bases, with 15 bases lying between them. Here the CDR3 DNA reads TGTGCCAGCAGTCCGAGGGGTGGTGCGGAAAAACTGTTTTTT. Its protein product is CASSPRGGAEKLFF.

By its share, this clonotype is medium-sized. J is TRBJ2-1 and V is TRBV28; D unresolved. Per germline, CDR1 MDHEN and CDR2 SYDVKM. The length of the CDR3 is 14 residues. Trimming shortened V by 7 bases and J by 8 bases, and 18 bases separated the two germline ends. The CDR3 coding sequence is TGTGCCAGCACTCTTTGGGCGGCCCATGATGAGCAGTTCTTC. Protein: CASTLWAAHDEQFF.

This clonotype was picked up a small number of times. The V and J genes are TRBV18 and TRBJ1-1; unclear D gene. Looked up from germline, CDR1 is KGHSH and CDR2 is LQKENI. V lost 4 bases, J lost 4 bases, and 19 bases lay in between. This CDR3 has 16 residues. The chain's CDR3 is CASSRTSEEWGTEAFF. DNA for the CDR3: TGTGCCAGCTCACGAACATCAGAAGAGTGGGGCACTGAAGCTTTCTTT.

Comments on this clonotype: A single base separates this from a much larger clone, so it may be a read error. The chain carries TRBV19 and TRBJ2-7; a possible D gene is TRBD2 (5 bases). The CDR3 sequence is 14 residues long. V was trimmed by 7 bases and J by 2 bases, leaving 15 bases between them. Germline CDR1 reads LNHDA; CDR2 reads SQIVND (reference sequence). As DNA, the CDR3 is TGTGCCAGTATTATCCGGGGAAAAACCTACGAGCAGTACTTC. This encodes CASIIRGKTYEQYF.

This clonotype was seen at least ten times. The V and J genes are TRBV19 and TRBJ2-1; tentatively, D is TRBD1 (5 bases). V was pared by 7 bases and J by 15 bases, with 16 bases between. CDR1 is LNHDA and CDR2 is SQIVND in the germline V gene (reference sequence). The length of the CDR3 is 11 residues. This CDR3 is CASKNGAGWFF. The CDR3 region has the DNA TGTGCCAGTAAAAATGGGGCAGGTTGGTTCTTC.